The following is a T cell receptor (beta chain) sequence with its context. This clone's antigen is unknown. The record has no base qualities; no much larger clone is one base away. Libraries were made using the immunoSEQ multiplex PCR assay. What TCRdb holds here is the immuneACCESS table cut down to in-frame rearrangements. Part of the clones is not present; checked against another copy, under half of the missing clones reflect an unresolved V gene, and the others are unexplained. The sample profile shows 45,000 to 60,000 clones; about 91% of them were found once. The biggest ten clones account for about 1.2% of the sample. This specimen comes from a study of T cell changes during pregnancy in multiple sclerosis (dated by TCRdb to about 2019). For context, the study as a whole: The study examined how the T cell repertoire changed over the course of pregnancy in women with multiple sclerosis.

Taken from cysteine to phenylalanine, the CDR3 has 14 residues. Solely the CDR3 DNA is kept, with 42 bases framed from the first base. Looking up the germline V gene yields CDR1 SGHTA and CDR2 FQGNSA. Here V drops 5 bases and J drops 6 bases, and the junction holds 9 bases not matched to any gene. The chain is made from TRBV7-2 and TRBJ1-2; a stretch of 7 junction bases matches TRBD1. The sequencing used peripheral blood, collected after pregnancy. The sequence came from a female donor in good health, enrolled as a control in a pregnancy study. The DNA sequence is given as TGTGCCAGCAGCACGGGACAGATAGTTGATGGCTACACCTTC. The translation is CASSTGQIVDGYTF.